These T cell receptor beta chains were read from a single sample in a study of T cell changes during pregnancy in multiple sclerosis. Assay used: immunoSEQ multiplex PCR; TCRdb lists only in-frame clones, some missing. The table has just under 100,000 clones, roughly 92% seen once. The source was peripheral blood, collected after pregnancy. These TCRs come from a female donor with multiple sclerosis, enrolled in a pregnancy study. The CDR3 runs from the conserved cysteine through the conserved F or W. Each record gives: D gene, clone size, V gene, J gene, CDR3 DNA, CDR3 protein. D genes are given only for firm matches. Expanded clones get a size class; other rows say once, few or many, or leave the size out.

>TRBD2|.|TRBV9|TRBJ2-5
TGTGCCAGCGGGTCTAGCGGGAGGTCAGAGACCCAGTACTTC
CASGSSGRSETQYF
>TRBD1|once|TRBV4-1|TRBJ2-1
TGCGCCAGCAGCCTCGGGGGCGGGACAGGCAATGAGCAGTTCTTC
CASSLGGGTGNEQFF
>.|.|TRBV27|TRBJ2-7
TGTGCCAGCGGGGCAGTCTACGAGCAGTACTTC
CASGAVYEQYF
>TRBD1|.|TRBV5-4|TRBJ2-1
TGTGCCAGCAGCCCTGGACAGGGAACCTACAATGAGCAGTTCTTC
CASSPGQGTYNEQFF
>TRBD1|.|TRBV9|TRBJ1-2
TGTGCCAGCAGCGTAGATCCCTGGGACAGGAATTATGGCTACACCTTC
CASSVDPWDRNYGYTF
>TRBD1|.|TRBV2|TRBJ1-4
TGTGCCAGCAGCGGACAGGGTTTGGGTGAAAAACTGTTTTTT
CASSGQGLGEKLFF
>.|.|TRBV25-1|TRBJ2-7
TGTGCCAGCAGTGACCTGGGGGAGGACGAGCAGTACTTC
CASSDLGEDEQYF
>.|.|TRBV6-1|TRBJ1-1
TGTGCCAGCAGTGAAGGGACAGTGGGACCTTTCTTT
CASSEGTVGPFF
>.|.|TRBV9|TRBJ2-1
TGTGCCAGCAGCGTAGGGGACTTTGAGCAGTTCTTC
CASSVGDFEQFF
>TRBD2|.|TRBV7-8|TRBJ2-7
TGTGCCAGCAGCTTAGTGGGACTAGCACAAAGCTCCTACGAGCAGTACTTC
CASSLVGLAQSSYEQYF
>.|.|TRBV19|TRBJ1-2
TGTGCCAGTACCTCAGAGAGGGCGTATGGCTACACCTTC
CASTSERAYGYTF
>TRBD1|.|TRBV6-6|TRBJ2-1
TGTGCCAGCAGCCCAGACAGGGCGAGTGAGCAGTTCTTC
CASSPDRASEQFF
>TRBD2|.|TRBV27|TRBJ2-1
TGTGCCAGCAGTTTGGGGGGGGACTTAACAGAGCAGTTCTTC
CASSLGGDLTEQFF
>TRBD2|.|TRBV7-2|TRBJ2-7
TGTGCCAGCAGCCGCGCTAGCGGGAGATACGAGCAGTACTTC
CASSRASGRYEQYF
>.|.|TRBV28|TRBJ1-4
TGTGCCAGCAGTTTATATACAACTAATGAAAAACTGTTTTTT
CASSLYTTNEKLFF
>TRBD1|.|TRBV25-1|TRBJ1-1
TGTGCCAGCAGTGGATCAAGGTCCGGGACAGGGACCACTGAAGCTTTCTTT
CASSGSRSGTGTTEAFF
>.|.|TRBV18|TRBJ1-4
TGTGCCAGCTCACCGTCCAGGACAGAAAAACTGTTTTTT
CASSPSRTEKLFF
>TRBD1|.|TRBV5-6|TRBJ1-4
TGTGCCAGCAGCAATGGACAGGGCTCAACTAATGAAAAACTGTTTTTT
CASSNGQGSTNEKLFF
>.|.|TRBV5-1|TRBJ2-7
TGCGCCAGCAGCTTGGCCGAGACAGGAGGATACGAGCAGTACTTC
CASSLAETGGYEQYF
>.|few|TRBV14|TRBJ1-1
TGTGCCAGCAGCCATTTCTTGAACACTGAAGCTTTCTTT
CASSHFLNTEAFF
>TRBD1|.|TRBV19|TRBJ1-1
TGTGCCAGTAGGATGGGGGACAGGCCCAACACTGAAGCTTTCTTT
CASRMGDRPNTEAFF
>.|.|TRBV29-1|TRBJ2-3
TGCAGCGTTGGACAGGCGGTGCCAGATACGCAGTATTTT
CSVGQAVPDTQYF
>.|.|TRBV27|TRBJ2-7
TGTGCCAGCAGTTTATGGGCCTACCCCTCCTACGAGCAGTACTTC
CASSLWAYPSYEQYF
>TRBD1|.|TRBV19|TRBJ2-2
TGTGCCAGTAGCACAACAGGGGCGAACACCGGGGAGCTGTTTTTT
CASSTTGANTGELFF
>.|.|TRBV6-5|TRBJ1-1
TGTGCCAGCAGTTACTCGCGGCAAGGGAGGGACACTGAAGCTTTCTTT
CASSYSRQGRDTEAFF
>TRBD1|once|TRBV4-2|TRBJ2-5
TGTGCCAGCAGCCAAGAAGTGGCAGGGGGCCCGGAGACCCAGTACTTC
CASSQEVAGGPETQYF
>.|.|TRBV27|TRBJ2-2
TGTGCCAGCAGTTCCCCAGCGGGACAAAACACCGGGGAGCTGTTTTTT
CASSSPAGQNTGELFF
>.|.|TRBV19|TRBJ1-5
TGTGCCAGTAGTATCCACGGTCAGCCCCAGCATTTT
CASSIHGQPQHF
>TRBD2|.|TRBV9|TRBJ2-3
TGTGCCAGCAGCGCAAGACTTCCTAGCGGGACAGATACGCAGTATTTT
CASSARLPSGTDTQYF
>TRBD1|.|TRBV6-4|TRBJ2-2
TGTGCCAGCAGTGACTCCGGGACAGGGGGCGCAAAGCTGTTTTTT
CASSDSGTGGAKLFF
>.|once|TRBV6-1|TRBJ2-4
TGTGCCAGTAACCCAGGGACTTATAACATTCAGTACTTC
CASNPGTYNIQYF
>.|.|TRBV27|TRBJ1-2
TGTGCCAGCAGTTGGCAGGGGAACTATGGCTACACCTTC
CASSWQGNYGYTF
>.|.|TRBV11-1|TRBJ2-7
TGTGCCAGCAGCTTAGATCCTAGCGTAACCTACGAGCAGTACTTC
CASSLDPSVTYEQYF
>.|.|TRBV4-1|TRBJ1-1
TGCGCCAGCAGCCAAGAAGGGAGGGACACTGAAGCTTTCTTT
CASSQEGRDTEAFF
>TRBD2|.|TRBV6-4|TRBJ2-6
TGTGCCAGCAGTGCCGGGACTAGCTCTGGGGCCAACGTCCTGACTTTC
CASSAGTSSGANVLTF
>TRBD1|.|TRBV6-4|TRBJ1-1
TGTGCCAGCAGGGGACAGGGAGCCACTGAAGCTTTCTTT
CASRGQGATEAFF
>.|.|TRBV9|TRBJ1-1
TGTGCCAGCAGCAGTAGCTGGGTGAACACTGAAGCTTTCTTT
CASSSSWVNTEAFF
>.|.|TRBV9|TRBJ2-1
TGTGCCAGCAGCGTAGGTGGGGGCGAATACAATGAGCAGTTCTTC
CASSVGGGEYNEQFF
>TRBD1|.|TRBV19|TRBJ2-7
TGTGCCAGTAGTCCGGGACAGGGGTTCGGCGAGCAGTACTTC
CASSPGQGFGEQYF
>TRBD2|once|TRBV5-6|TRBJ2-5
TGTGCCAGCAGCTCCCTAGCGGGATTGCTGGAGACCCAGTACTTC
CASSSLAGLLETQYF
>.|.|TRBV7-2|TRBJ2-4
TGTGCCAGCAGCTTAATTTCAGGGGTGGAGGACATTCAGTACTTC
CASSLISGVEDIQYF
>TRBD1|.|TRBV4-2|TRBJ1-1
TGTGCCAGCAGCCAATTGGGACAGGGCACTGAAGCTTTCTTT
CASSQLGQGTEAFF
>.|.|TRBV21-1|TRBJ2-1
TGTGCCAGCAGCAAAATAAGATTTTGCGATGAGCAGTTCTTC
CASSKIRFCDEQFF
>.|.|TRBV28|TRBJ1-1
TGTGCCAGCAGTTTAGGAGGGGACACTGAAGCTTTCTTT
CASSLGGDTEAFF
>.|.|TRBV2|TRBJ2-5
TGTGCCAGCAAAAGGAGGGGAACTTTGGAGACCCAGTACTTC
CASKRRGTLETQYF
>.|few|TRBV11-2|TRBJ1-4
TGTGCCAGCAGCTTATTCCTCAGGGGATCTAATGAAAAACTGTTTTTT
CASSLFLRGSNEKLFF
>.|.|TRBV13|TRBJ2-2
TGTGCCAGCAGCCCGAGACAGGTTCACACCGGGGAGCTGTTTTTT
CASSPRQVHTGELFF
>.|.|TRBV10-3|TRBJ2-1
TGTGCCATCAGTGAGTCAGGCGGGGAGCAGTTCTTC
CAISESGGEQFF
>.|.|TRBV5-1|TRBJ2-2
TGCGCCAGCAGCCCCGGACAGACGAACACCGGGGAGCTGTTTTTT
CASSPGQTNTGELFF
>.|.|TRBV11-2|TRBJ2-1
TGTGCCAGCAGCTCTAGAGGACAGAGAAACATCAATGAGCAGTTCTTC
CASSSRGQRNINEQFF
>TRBD1|once|TRBV6-1|TRBJ1-2
TGTGCCAGCAGAGACAGGGCCCGGGGCTATGGCTACACCTTC
CASRDRARGYGYTF
>.|.|TRBV7-2|TRBJ2-7
TGTGCCAGCAGCCAGGGGAAGGGCGAGCAGTACTTC
CASSQGKGEQYF